The rows below give T cell receptor beta chains drawn from one sample of a study of cytomegalovirus exposure and HLA in healthy donors. The assay was immunoSEQ multiplex PCR, and TCRdb's table has in-frame clones only and misses some. The sample comprises 75,000 to 95,000 clones, about 63% of which are singletons, and around 6.5% rests with the top ten. The sample consisted of PBMCs. All receptors derive from a woman aged 25 to 45 in good health and CMV-seronegative. Both conserved end residues are part of each CDR3. The order of the fields is CDR3 protein, CDR3 DNA, D gene, V gene, J gene, clone size. A D gene is named only where the DNA matches it firmly. The size of a clone is reported for some rows only, either as once, few or many, or as a class for expanded clones.

CASSLRATAGTQYF	TGTGCCAGCAGCTTACGGGCCACTGCGGGGACCCAGTACTTC	-	TRBV7-2	TRBJ2-5	-
CASSSVPENYGYTF	TGCGCCAGCAGCTCAGTACCCGAAAACTATGGCTACACCTTC	-	TRBV5-1	TRBJ1-2	once
CAISESGDQPQHF	TGTGCCATCAGTGAGTCCGGGGATCAGCCCCAGCATTTT	-	TRBV10-3	TRBJ1-5	once
CASSFPGQANEQFF	TGTGCCAGCAGCTTCCCGGGACAGGCCAATGAGCAGTTCTTC	TRBD1	TRBV4-2	TRBJ2-1	-
CASSSWETGGTEAFF	TGTGCCAGCAGTTCTTGGGAAACAGGGGGGACTGAAGCTTTCTTT	TRBD1	TRBV28	TRBJ1-1	-
CASSPLPDREAFF	TGTGCCAGCTCACCCCTCCCGGACAGGGAAGCTTTCTTT	TRBD1	TRBV18	TRBJ1-1	-
CASSLGQGRVDEQFF	TGCGCCAGCAGCTTGGGACAGGGGAGAGTCGATGAGCAGTTCTTC	TRBD1	TRBV5-1	TRBJ2-1	few
CASSFRNTEAFF	TGTGCCAGCAGTTTCCGTAACACTGAAGCTTTCTTT	-	TRBV6-5	TRBJ1-1	-
CASSFGQGGTGELFF	TGTGCCAGCAGTTTCGGACAGGGAGGCACCGGGGAGCTGTTTTTT	TRBD1	TRBV27	TRBJ2-2	-
CASSLDGSTDTQYF	TGCGCCAGCAGCTTGGACGGGAGCACAGATACGCAGTATTTT	-	TRBV5-1	TRBJ2-3	-
CASSADYFSYEQYF	TGTGCCAGCAGCGCCGACTATTTCTCCTACGAGCAGTACTTC	-	TRBV7-2	TRBJ2-7	-
CAWSGKLGQGSNEQYF	TGTGCCTGGAGTGGCAAACTCGGACAGGGTTCCAACGAGCAGTACTTC	TRBD1	TRBV30	TRBJ2-7	few
CASSEPGGYGYTF	TGTGCCAGCAGTGAGCCAGGGGGTTATGGCTACACCTTC	TRBD1	TRBV2	TRBJ1-2	once
CAWSAGTGFNQPQHF	TGTGCCTGGAGTGCCGGGACAGGGTTCAATCAGCCCCAGCATTTT	TRBD1	TRBV30	TRBJ1-5	once
CASSLKRDYGYTF	TGTGCCAGCAGCTTAAAGCGGGACTATGGCTACACCTTC	-	TRBV7-2	TRBJ1-2	-
CASSHDGDYGYTF	TGCGCCAGCAGCCATGACGGGGACTATGGCTACACCTTC	-	TRBV5-1	TRBJ1-2	-
CASSLRLVGNTDTQYF	TGTGCCAGCAGCTTAAGGCTAGTCGGGAACACAGATACGCAGTATTTT	-	TRBV7-6	TRBJ2-3	once
CASSFLTDTYEQYF	TGTGCCAGCAGTTTCCTGACAGACACCTACGAGCAGTACTTC	-	TRBV27	TRBJ2-7	-
CASSLVQGVVNYGYTF	TGTGCCAGCAGCTTGGTACAGGGGGTGGTCAACTATGGCTACACCTTC	TRBD1	TRBV5-5	TRBJ1-2	-
CASSQAFGLADYEQYF	TGTGCCAGCAGCCAAGCCTTCGGACTAGCGGACTACGAGCAGTACTTC	TRBD2	TRBV4-2	TRBJ2-7	-
CASSLSLAGADTQYF	TGTGCCAGCAGCTTGTCACTAGCGGGGGCAGATACGCAGTATTTT	TRBD2	TRBV5-4	TRBJ2-3	-
CASQRGLLNEKLFF	TGTGCCAGCCAGAGGGGACTCCTTAATGAAAAACTGTTTTTT	-	TRBV11-2	TRBJ1-4	-
CASSGQVTGNTIYF	TGTGCCAGCAGCGGACAGGTCACTGGAAACACCATATATTTT	-	TRBV9	TRBJ1-3	-
CASGSSSGRSPLHF	TGTGCTAGTGGTTCTTCGTCGGGAAGATCACCCCTCCACTTT	-	TRBV12-5	TRBJ1-6	-
CASSDSPAGGGADTQYF	TGTGCCAGCAGTGACTCTCCGGCGGGAGGAGGGGCAGATACGCAGTATTTT	TRBD2	TRBV6-4	TRBJ2-3	-
CASSYYADTQYF	TGTGCCAGCAGCTATTATGCAGATACGCAGTATTTT	-	TRBV7-2	TRBJ2-3	-
CASSLGQVNTIYF	TGTGCCAGCAGCTTGGGCCAGGTTAACACCATATATTTT	-	TRBV11-2	TRBJ1-3	-
CASSRRGDNEQFF	TGTGCCAGCAGCCGCAGGGGGGATAATGAGCAGTTCTTC	-	TRBV7-9	TRBJ2-1	-
CASSPAGTGYGYTF	TGTGCCAGCAGTCCTGCCGGGACAGGGTATGGCTACACCTTC	TRBD1	TRBV28	TRBJ1-2	few
CAWSGGRDYGYTF	TGTGCCTGGAGTGGGGGCAGGGACTATGGCTACACCTTC	-	TRBV30	TRBJ1-2	-
CSVAPGVSNYEQYF	TGCAGCGTTGCCCCAGGGGTCTCTAACTACGAGCAGTACTTC	-	TRBV29-1	TRBJ2-7	-
CAITGDIPYEQYF	TGTGCCATCACTGGGGACATCCCCTACGAGCAGTACTTC	-	TRBV28	TRBJ2-7	few
CASRGFGGRTDTQYF	TGTGCCAGCAGGGGCTTTGGCGGGAGGACAGATACGCAGTATTTT	TRBD2	TRBV2	TRBJ2-3	-
CASSVEGRGPEKLFF	TGTGCCAGCAGCGTAGAAGGCAGGGGGCCCGAAAAACTGTTTTTT	TRBD1	TRBV9	TRBJ1-4	-
CASSYNSRGAANEQYF	TGTGCCAGCAGTTACAATTCCAGGGGAGCCGCCAACGAGCAGTACTTC	-	TRBV6-5	TRBJ2-7	-
CASSLTRASSYEQYF	TGTGCCAGCAGCTTAACCAGGGCGAGCTCCTACGAGCAGTACTTC	-	TRBV7-9	TRBJ2-7	-
CASSFVSGYEQYF	TGTGCCAGCAGTTTTGTTTCGGGGTACGAGCAGTACTTC	-	TRBV28	TRBJ2-7	-
CATAFRGGNGQFF	TGTGCCACCGCCTTCAGGGGTGGGAATGGGCAGTTCTTC	-	TRBV2	TRBJ2-1	-
CASSPPLWGGTEAFF	TGTGCCAGCAGCCCACCCCTCTGGGGGGGCACTGAAGCTTTCTTT	-	TRBV11-2	TRBJ1-1	-
CASSDGTGNGNTIYF	TGCGCCAGCAGTGACGGGACAGGGAACGGAAACACCATATATTTT	TRBD1	TRBV10-2	TRBJ1-3	few
CASRKTGRQDGYTF	TGTGCCAGCAGAAAGACAGGGCGCCAGGATGGCTACACCTTC	TRBD1	TRBV5-6	TRBJ1-2	-
CSVVRWAEKYQETQYF	TGCAGCGTTGTCCGTTGGGCAGAGAAGTACCAAGAGACCCAGTACTTC	-	TRBV29-1	TRBJ2-5	-
CASSYFPGGGGTEAFF	TGTGCCAGCAGTTACTTCCCCGGAGGGGGCGGCACTGAAGCTTTCTTT	TRBD1	TRBV6-5	TRBJ1-1	-
CASSIQPDSNEQFF	TGTGCCAGTAGTATACAGCCGGACTCCAATGAGCAGTTCTTC	-	TRBV19	TRBJ2-1	few
CASSLGRSYNEQFF	TGCGCCAGCAGCTTGGGGCGGTCCTACAATGAGCAGTTCTTC	-	TRBV5-1	TRBJ2-1	-
CASSLTSTGEKLFF	TGTGCCAGCTCACTCACGTCCACAGGGGAAAAACTGTTTTTT	-	TRBV18	TRBJ1-4	-
CASGKDRTNQPQHF	TGTGCCAGCGGTAAGGACAGGACCAATCAGCCCCAGCATTTT	TRBD1	TRBV2	TRBJ1-5	-
CAWGWSGSGELFF	TGTGCCTGGGGGTGGAGTGGGAGCGGGGAGCTGTTTTTT	-	TRBV30	TRBJ2-2	few
CASSLFGLAERLFF	TGTGCCAGCAGCTTGTTCGGGCTAGCCGAGAGGCTGTTTTTT	-	TRBV5-6	TRBJ2-2	once
CASSLRGRVLAGVDEQFF	TGTGCCAGCAGCTTAAGGGGTAGGGTACTAGCGGGGGTGGATGAGCAGTTCTTC	TRBD2	TRBV11-3	TRBJ2-1	-